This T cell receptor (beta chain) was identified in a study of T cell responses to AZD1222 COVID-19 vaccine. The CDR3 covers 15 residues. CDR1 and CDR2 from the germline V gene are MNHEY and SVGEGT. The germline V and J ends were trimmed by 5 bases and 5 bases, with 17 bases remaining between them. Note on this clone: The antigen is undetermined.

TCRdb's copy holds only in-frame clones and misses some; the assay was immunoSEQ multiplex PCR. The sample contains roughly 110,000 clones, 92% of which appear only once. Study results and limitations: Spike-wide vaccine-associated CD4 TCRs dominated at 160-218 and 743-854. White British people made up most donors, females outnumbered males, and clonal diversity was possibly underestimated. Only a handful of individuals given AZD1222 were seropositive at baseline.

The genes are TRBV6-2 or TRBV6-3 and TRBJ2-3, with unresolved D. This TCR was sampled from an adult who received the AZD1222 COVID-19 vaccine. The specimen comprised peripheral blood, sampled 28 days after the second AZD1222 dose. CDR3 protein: CASSAPHNTGDTQYF. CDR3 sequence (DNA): TGTGCCAGCAGTGCCCCCCACAACACGGGAGATACGCAGTATTTT.